The 30 T cell receptor beta chains below come from one sample, sequenced in a study of T-cell reconstitution after alpha-beta-depleted transplantation in children. Unique molecular identifiers were used to barcode this TCRbeta library. TCRdb re-derived calls from the PCR reads in MiXCR, one entry per CDR3 protein. The sample lists about 340,000 distinct CDR3 sequences, 10% occurring once. Sequences were derived from PBMCs from the stem cell graft donor, sampled from the stem cell graft. The source of these receptors is a human donor who donated a stem cell graft to a child with acute lymphoblastic leukemia.

This clonotype was seen more than once but under ten times. J is TRBJ2-5 and V is TRBV7-8; 11 bases are a match to TRBD2. The CDR3 loop spans 14 amino acids. Germline V gives CDR1 SGHVS, CDR2 FQNEAQ. Trimming removed 5 bases from V and 5 bases from J; junction bases left unmatched: 4. The CDR3 bases are TGTGCCAGCAGCCAACTAGCGGGAGCGGAGACCCAGTACTTC. This translates into CASSQLAGAETQYF.

This clonotype was counted only a few times. This chain links TRBV20-1 with TRBJ2-7; 8 bases are shared with TRBD2. This CDR3 has 14 residues. The germline gives CDR1 DFQATT, CDR2 SNEGSKA (reference sequence). The V gene end was trimmed by 6 bases and the J gene end by 0 bases; junction bases not matched to a gene: 7. The CDR3 loop reads CSAYLAGSSYEQYF. The DNA of the CDR3 is TGCAGTGCGTACCTAGCGGGCAGCTCCTACGAGCAGTACTTC.

The chain recombines TRBV7-2 with TRBJ2-7, with D maybe TRBD2 (5 bases). Trimming cost V 1 base and J 3 bases, with 13 bases left between them. The CDR3 has 15 amino acids. CDR1 SGHTA and CDR2 FQGNSA come from the germline V gene. The CDR3 DNA follows: TGTGCCAGCAGCTTAGGAGGGAATGAGATCTACGAGCAGTACTTC. Translating it yields CASSLGGNEIYEQYF.

The rearrangement links TRBV30 to TRBJ2-1; no reliable D call. Per germline, CDR1 GTSNPN and CDR2 SVGIG (reference sequence). V lost 5 bases to trimming and J lost 10 bases, with 9 bases between them. This CDR3 contains 10 residues. CDR3 sequence (DNA): TGTGCCTGGGCAGCCGGGGAGCAGTTCTTC. Amino acid sequence: CAWAAGEQFF.

This clonotype was detected ten times or more. The gene calls are TRBV5-1 and TRBJ2-1, with 10 bases lining up with TRBD2. Germline V gene lookup returns CDR1 SGHRS and CDR2 YFSETQ. The CDR3 totals 15 residues. Trimming cost V 2 bases and J 4 bases; bases outside gene matches: 3. CDR3 DNA sequence: TGCGCCAGCAGCTTCGGGACTAGCGCGTACAATGAGCAGTTCTTC. Its translation is CASSFGTSAYNEQFF.

The genes are TRBV12-3 or TRBV12-4 and TRBJ2-2; 10 nucleotides match TRBD1. This CDR3 spans 17 amino acids. Unmatched junction bases numbered 9, after V lost 8 bases and J lost 0 bases. The CDR3: CASDRRDRGPNTGELFF. DNA of the CDR3: TGTGCCAGCGACCGGCGGGACAGGGGCCCGAACACCGGGGAGCTGTTTTTT.

The gene calls are TRBV27 and TRBJ2-1; the match to TRBD2 covers 11 bases. In germline, CDR1 is MNHEY, CDR2 SMNVEV (reference sequence). With 5 bases clipped from V and 0 bases from J, the junction kept 15 bases outside the gene matches. The CDR3 has 20 residues. The DNA for the CDR3 is TGTGCCAGCAGTCCTACACCCGGGACTAGCGGAGTGAGCTCCTACAATGAGCAGTTCTTC. It yields the protein CASSPTPGTSGVSSYNEQFF.

The sample holds a few counts of this clonotype. CDR3 protein: CASSSPQGFQETQYF. The CDR3 nucleotides are TGTGCCAGCAGTTCGCCGCAGGGGTTCCAAGAGACCCAGTACTTC. This chain uses TRBV12-3 or TRBV12-4 with TRBJ2-5, with a weak D call TRBD1 (6 bases). The CDR3 consists of 15 residues. Deletions cut 4 bases from V and 1 base from J, with 13 bases between.

This clonotype was seen at least ten times. CDR3 bases: TGCAGCGTTCTTTCTAGCGGGGGATACACAGATACGCAGTATTTT. Translated: CSVLSSGGYTDTQYF. The V gene is TRBV29-1, the J gene TRBJ2-3; 10 bases match TRBD2. The CDR3 runs to 15 residues. Germline V gene lookup returns CDR1 SQVTM and CDR2 ANQGSEA. J was trimmed by 2 bases and V by 5 bases; bases with no gene match: 7.

This clonotype was counted ten times or more. This rearrangement joins TRBV5-6 to TRBJ2-3; 7 nucleotides line up with TRBD2. CDR1 SGHDT and CDR2 YYEEEE come from the germline V gene. This CDR3 spans 17 amino acids. The J segment lost 1 base and the V segment lost 2 bases, leaving 10 bases of the junction unmatched. CDR3 sequence: CASSLMPGRWGTDTQYF. The CDR3 DNA follows: TGTGCCAGCAGCTTAATGCCCGGGAGGTGGGGCACAGATACGCAGTATTTT.

This clonotype was counted between two and nine times. The rearrangement links TRBV4-3 to TRBJ2-7, with 9 bases lining up with TRBD2. Trimming removed 4 bases from V and 3 bases from J; junction bases left unmatched: 10. Germline V CDR1 and CDR2: LGHNA, YSLEER. The length of the CDR3 is 16 residues. The chain's CDR3 is CASSPTTSGLLYEQYF. CDR3 coding DNA: TGCGCCAGCAGCCCGACCACTAGCGGGTTGCTCTACGAGCAGTACTTC.

The chain has TRBV7-6 and TRBJ2-2; 7 bases match TRBD2. Germline trimming cut 1 base from V and 5 bases from J; bases unmatched to any gene: 7. The CDR3 totals 16 residues. Germline values: CDR1 SGHVS, CDR2 FNYEAQ. CDR3 loop: CASSLVAGEATGELFF. The CDR3 DNA reads TGTGCCAGCAGCTTAGTGGCGGGAGAAGCGACCGGGGAGCTGTTTTTT.

Many counts were recorded for this clonotype. DNA for the CDR3: TGCAGTGCCCGGACTAGCGGGAGTGATACCGGGGAGCTGTTTTTT. As protein: CSARTSGSDTGELFF. The V call is TRBV20-1, the J call TRBJ2-2; 13 nucleotides line up with TRBD2. V gave up 6 bases and J gave up 5 bases; unmatched junction bases: 6. This CDR3 comprises 15 residues. Germline lookup yields CDR1 DFQATT and CDR2 SNEGSKA (reference sequence).

The chain combines TRBV4-2 with TRBJ1-5, with 7 nucleotides matching TRBD1. V lost 0 bases and J lost 5; bases outside the gene matches: 7. The CDR3 has 16 amino acids. Germline V gene sequence: CDR1 LGHNA, CDR2 YNFKEQ. The DNA of the CDR3 is TGTGCCAGCAGCCAAGAGCATCTACAGGGGTATCAGCCCCAGCATTTT. Translated, it gives CASSQEHLQGYQPQHF.

This clonotype was observed a few times. The chain combines TRBV20-1 with TRBJ2-7; D tentatively reads TRBD1 or TRBD2 (5 bases each). This CDR3 contains 14 residues. Germline V gene lookup returns CDR1 DFQATT and CDR2 SNEGSKA (reference sequence). The V end lost 6 bases, the J end lost 0 bases, and 15 bases lay between the germline ends. The CDR3 sequence: CSATPLGDSYEQYF. The DNA for the CDR3 is TGCAGTGCCACCCCCTTGGGGGACTCCTACGAGCAGTACTTC.

This clonotype was seen only a few times. This chain connects TRBV20-1 to TRBJ2-5; no reliable D call. The CDR3 extends over 13 amino acids. The germline gives CDR1 DFQATT, CDR2 SNEGSKA (reference sequence). Trimming took 0 bases from V and 0 from J, leaving 5 bases between them. CDR3 nucleotide sequence: TGCAGTGCTAGAGATAATTACCAAGAGACCCAGTACTTC. Amino acids: CSARDNYQETQYF.

In this sample, this clonotype turned up a few times. The chain uses TRBV7-2 and TRBJ2-7; 8 nucleotides line up with TRBD1. The CDR3 length is 14 residues. Per germline, CDR1 SGHTA and CDR2 FQGNSA. V shed 7 bases and J 8 bases; nucleotides not matched to a gene: 13. CDR3 in amino acids: CASTTGGPPGQQYF. The CDR3 nucleotides read TGTGCCAGCACCACAGGGGGACCCCCAGGCCAGCAGTACTTC.

This clonotype was picked up a small number of times. This chain joins TRBV20-1 and TRBJ2-1, with a weak D call TRBD1 (6 bases). The germline gives CDR1 DFQATT, CDR2 SNEGSKA (reference sequence). The CDR3 is 13 amino acids. V lost 1 base to trimming and J lost 8 bases, with 12 bases between them. As DNA, the CDR3 is TGCAGTGCTAGAGCACAGGGTGGGGATGAGCAGTTCTTC. It translates to CSARAQGGDEQFF.

This clonotype was observed a few times. This CDR3 is CASSSAGGGYGYTF. In nucleotides, the CDR3 is TGTGCCAGCAGTTCGGCAGGGGGCGGCTATGGCTACACCTTC. This chain uses TRBV27 with TRBJ1-2; TRBD1 matches at 8 bases. Germline V gives CDR1 MNHEY, CDR2 SMNVEV (reference sequence). V lost 4 bases and J lost 4; bases outside the gene matches: 5. There are 14 residues in the CDR3.

In this sample, this clonotype turned up many times. The chain couples TRBV7-3 to TRBJ2-3, with 8 bases identical to TRBD2. From germline, CDR1 is SGHTA and CDR2 FQGTGA. V shed 0 bases and J 6 bases; nucleotides not matched to a gene: 5. The CDR3 is 15 residues long. The CDR3 DNA is TGTGCCAGCAGCTTAACGGCGGGAGGACGGGATACGCAGTATTTT. Translating it yields CASSLTAGGRDTQYF. Complete variable domain (other parts from reference TRBV7-3 and TRBJ2-3): GAGVSQTPSNKVTEKGKYVELRCDPISGHTALYWYRQSLGQGPEFLIYFQGTGAADDSGLPNDRFFAVRPEGSVSTLKIQRTERGDSAVYLCASSLTAGGRDTQYFGPGTRLTVL.

This chain connects TRBV12-3 or TRBV12-4 to TRBJ1-5, with 7 bases that match TRBD1. The CDR3 contains 14 residues. The J segment lost 7 bases and the V segment lost 6 bases, leaving 9 bases of the junction unmatched. CDR3 nucleotides: TGTGCCAGCAGACCCCCGACAGGGACACAGCCCCAGCATTTT. Residues: CASRPPTGTQPQHF.

This clonotype was seen more than once but under ten times. One end of the junction does not line up with germline, which may come from a read error. V usage is TRBV28 and J usage is TRBJ1-2; the D is unclear. The CDR3 sequence is 14 residues long. CDR1 and CDR2 (germline): MDHEN, SYDVKM. The CDR3 region is CASSFGLGLYGCTF. The CDR3 DNA sequence: TGTGCCAGCAGTTTCGGTCTGGGTCTCTATGGCTGCACCTTC.

V is TRBV6-2 or TRBV6-3 and J is TRBJ2-4, with 7 bases fitting TRBD2. Losses at the gene ends were 2 bases for V and 0 bases for J; bases not matched to a gene: 19. The CDR3 runs 21 residues. The V gene's germline CDR1 is MNHEY and CDR2 SVGEGT. For the CDR3, the DNA is TGTGCCAGCAGTTACCCACAACCGGCTAGCGGCGCAGAGATAGCCAAAAACATTCAGTACTTC. The encoded protein is CASSYPQPASGAEIAKNIQYF.

The chain carries TRBV20-1 and TRBJ2-1, with 7 bases fitting TRBD2. V was pared by 6 bases and J by 8 bases, with 13 bases of the junction left unmatched. Per germline, CDR1 DFQATT and CDR2 SNEGSKA (reference sequence). This CDR3 spans 14 amino acids. The CDR3 loop is CSAKFPGGDHEQFF. CDR3 nucleotide sequence: TGCAGTGCAAAATTTCCGGGAGGAGATCATGAGCAGTTCTTC.

This clonotype was picked up a small number of times. V gene TRBV28 combines with J gene TRBJ1-2; 7 bases are a match to TRBD1. Per germline, CDR1 MDHEN and CDR2 SYDVKM. The CDR3 length is 14 residues. V shed 6 bases and J 3 bases; nucleotides not matched to a gene: 7. CDR3 DNA sequence: TGTGCCAGCAGGACGACAGGGCAGGACTATGGCTACACCTTC. It codes for CASRTTGQDYGYTF.

This clonotype was counted between two and nine times. The rearrangement joins TRBV4-3 to TRBJ2-3; TRBD2 matches 9 bases. The CDR3 consists of 15 residues. Germline assignment: CDR1 LGHNA and CDR2 YSLEER. V was pared by 4 bases and J by 6 bases, with 8 bases of the junction left unmatched. In nucleotides, the CDR3 is TGCGCCAGCAGCCGGCGGGGGGCGGGAGGGGATACGCAGTATTTT. Amino acids: CASSRRGAGGDTQYF.

The table lists this clonotype with a few counts. The chain combines TRBV7-8 with TRBJ2-3; 7 bases line up with TRBD2. CDR1 and CDR2 (germline): SGHVS, FQNEAQ. The junction had 8 bases not matched to a gene; V was cut back by 3 bases and J by 5 bases. This CDR3 region has 15 residues. CDR3 nucleotide sequence: TGTGCCAGCAGCTTGGCGGGAGAGAGGGTAGATACGCAGTATTTT. This translates into CASSLAGERVDTQYF. The full variable domain, rest sourced from reference TRBV7-8 and TRBJ2-3, is GAGVSQSPRYKVAKRGQDVALRCDPISGHVSLFWYQQALGQGPEFLTYFQNEAQLDKSGLPSDRFFAERPEGSVSTLKIQRTQQEDSAVYLCASSLAGERVDTQYFGPGTRLTVL.

In its sample, this clonotype was seen a few times. The rearrangement links TRBV29-1 to TRBJ2-7; D is possibly TRBD1 (6 bases). The CDR3 has 12 residues. Trimming took 6 bases from V and 2 from J, leaving 11 bases between them. Germline values: CDR1 SQVTM, CDR2 ANQGSEA. The CDR3 bases are TGCAGCGTCGCCGGGACAACCTACGAGCAGTACTTC. It codes for CSVAGTTYEQYF.

The chain couples TRBV5-1 to TRBJ1-1, with TRBD1 identical over 9 bases. This CDR3 has 15 residues. Germline V gene data show CDR1 as SGHRS and CDR2 as YFSETQ. V trimming: 4 bases; J trimming: 1 base; junction bases outside the gene matches: 5. The CDR3 loop is CASSVGQGKNTEAFF. DNA for the CDR3: TGCGCCAGCAGCGTCGGACAGGGGAAGAACACTGAAGCTTTCTTT.

The V gene is TRBV5-1, the J gene TRBJ2-4; 7 bases line up with TRBD1. Looked up from germline, CDR1 is SGHRS and CDR2 is YFSETQ. CDR3 length: 15 residues. Losses at the gene ends were 4 bases for V and 5 bases for J; bases not matched to a gene: 9. The CDR3 here is CASSPKTGSQNIQYF. The CDR3 region has the DNA TGCGCCAGCAGCCCTAAGACAGGGTCCCAAAACATTCAGTACTTC.